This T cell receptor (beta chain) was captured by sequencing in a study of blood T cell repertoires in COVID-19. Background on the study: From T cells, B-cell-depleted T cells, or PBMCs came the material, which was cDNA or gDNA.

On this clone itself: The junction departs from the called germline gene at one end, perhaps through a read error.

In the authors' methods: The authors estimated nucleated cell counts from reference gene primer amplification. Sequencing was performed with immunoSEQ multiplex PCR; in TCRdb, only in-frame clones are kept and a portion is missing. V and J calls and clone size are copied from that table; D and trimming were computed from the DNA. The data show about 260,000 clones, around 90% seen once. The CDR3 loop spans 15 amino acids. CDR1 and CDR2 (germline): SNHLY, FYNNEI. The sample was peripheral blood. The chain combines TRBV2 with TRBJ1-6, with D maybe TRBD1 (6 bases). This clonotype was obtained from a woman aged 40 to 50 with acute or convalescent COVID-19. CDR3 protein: CASREAGDIVSPLHF. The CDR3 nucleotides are TGTGCCAGCAGGGAAGCAGGGGACATCGTCTCACCCCTCCACTTT.